This T cell receptor (beta chain) is drawn from a study of T cell changes during pregnancy in multiple sclerosis. TCRdb keeps only in-frame clones here, not all; method: immunoSEQ multiplex PCR. The sample has about 40,000 clones; more than 90% are singletons. CDR1 and CDR2 from the germline V gene are GTSNPN and SVGIG (reference sequence). The CDR3 totals 12 residues. Trimming shortened V by 2 bases and J by 1 base, and 5 bases separated the two germline ends. This material consisted of peripheral blood, taken before pregnancy. The rearrangement uses TRBV30 and TRBJ2-5, with D unclear. The receptor comes from a female donor with multiple sclerosis, enrolled in a pregnancy study. CDR3 sequence (DNA): TGTGCCTGGAGTCCATCCCAAGAGACCCAGTACTTC. Translation: CAWSPSQETQYF.